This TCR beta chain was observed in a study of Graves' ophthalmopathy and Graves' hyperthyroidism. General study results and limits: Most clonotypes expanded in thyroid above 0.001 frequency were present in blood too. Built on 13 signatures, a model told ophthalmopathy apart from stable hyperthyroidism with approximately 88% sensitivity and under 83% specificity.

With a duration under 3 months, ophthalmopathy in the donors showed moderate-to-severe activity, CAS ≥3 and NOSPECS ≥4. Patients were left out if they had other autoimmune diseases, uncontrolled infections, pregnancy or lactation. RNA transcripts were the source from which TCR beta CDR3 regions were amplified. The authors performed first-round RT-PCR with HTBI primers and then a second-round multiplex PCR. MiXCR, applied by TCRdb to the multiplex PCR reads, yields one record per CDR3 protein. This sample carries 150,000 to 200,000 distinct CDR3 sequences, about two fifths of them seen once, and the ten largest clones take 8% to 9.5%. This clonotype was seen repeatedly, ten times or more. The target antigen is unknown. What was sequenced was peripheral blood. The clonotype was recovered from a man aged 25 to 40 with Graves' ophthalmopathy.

The CDR3: CASRQTTGGSTEAFF. The CDR3 nucleotides read TGTGCCAGCAGACAGACGACAGGGGGTAGCACTGAAGCTTTCTTT. The chain uses TRBV2 and TRBJ1-1; TRBD1 agrees at 9 bases. This CDR3 region has 15 residues. Losses at the gene ends were 6 bases for V and 4 bases for J; bases not matched to a gene: 9. The germline V gene encodes CDR1 SNHLY and CDR2 FYNNEI. Looking up the rest from reference TRBV2 and TRBJ1-1 gives the full variable domain: EPEVTQTPSHQVTQMGQEVILRCVPISNHLYFYWYRQILGQKVEFLVSFYNNEISEKSEIFDDQFSVERPDGSNFTLKIRSTKLEDSAMYFCASRQTTGGSTEAFFGQGTRLTVV.